The 20 T cell receptor beta chains reported below all come from one sample, sequenced in a study of vaccination effects on CD4 cells after COVID-19. Expansion with viral peptide pools was applied to antigen-specific CD4+ T cells by the ViraFEST assay prior to sequencing. Isolation of CD4+ T cells took place after 10 days of culture. Among the vaccine recipients, none had a prior SARS-CoV-2 infection, and nucleocapsid antibodies were negative. These TCRs' antigens remain unknown. The assay was immunoSEQ multiplex PCR, and TCRdb's table has in-frame clones only and misses some. The table has about 41,000 clones, around 70% seen once; the top ten hold approximately 27%. The material was CD4+ T cells from PBMCs cultured with HCoV-OC43 spike peptides, obtained before COVID-19 vaccination. Subset meaning: HCoV-OC43 spike overlapping peptide pool stimulation. The receptors derive from a human donor who received a COVID-19 vaccine.

The count of this clone is one. The chain joins TRBV5-1 to TRBJ2-7; D unresolved. Trimming stripped 2 bases from V and 2 bases from J, with 11 bases between. This CDR3 has 14 amino acids. Germline CDR1 reads SGHRS; CDR2 reads YFSETQ. This CDR3 reads CASSFDTGPYEQYF. The CDR3 bases are TGCGCCAGCAGCTTTGACACGGGCCCCTACGAGCAGTACTTC.

This sequence joins TRBV28 and TRBJ1-2; a possible D gene is TRBD1 (6 bases). This CDR3 is built from 16 residues. V lost 4 bases and J 5 bases, leaving 20 bases between the germline ends. Germline loops: CDR1 MDHEN, CDR2 SYDVKM. The CDR3 DNA reads TGTGCCAGCAGTTCCCCGCCCAGGGGTCCCCCGTATGGCTACACCTTC. It translates to CASSSPPRGPPYGYTF.

V is TRBV7-2 and J is TRBJ2-1, with no clear D. From germline, CDR1 is SGHTA and CDR2 FQGNSA. Trimming stripped 5 bases from V and 10 bases from J, with 12 bases between. This CDR3 has 12 residues. The chain's CDR3 is CASSPTPGEQFF. In nucleotides, the CDR3 is TGTGCCAGCAGCCCTACCCCCGGGGAGCAGTTCTTC.

V usage is TRBV7-5 and J usage is TRBJ1-3; the table's D gene call, TRBD1, was not cross checked with the DNA. TRBV7-5 has pseudogene status. CDR3 length: 17 residues. CDR3 residues: CARSCYRQGLRRNTIYF. For the CDR3, the DNA is TGTGCCAGAAGCTGCTATCGACAGGGCCTAAGAAGGAACACCATATATTTT.

This clone was found a few times. This chain joins TRBV27 and TRBJ1-5; TRBD1 aligns across 7 bases. CDR1 MNHEY and CDR2 SMNVEV come from the germline V gene (reference sequence). The CDR3 contains 16 residues. With V trimmed by 6 bases and J by 4 bases, 12 bases remained unmatched. The DNA for the CDR3 is TGTGCCAGCAGGTCAGGGGGGATGGGCAGGAATCAGCCCCAGCATTTT. Translation: CASRSGGMGRNQPQHF.

CDR3 in DNA: TGCGCCAGCAGCCTACTCCCCACAGATACGCAGTATTTT. Translated: CASSLLPTDTQYF. The chain links TRBV4-1 to TRBJ2-3; D remains unclear. V lost 4 bases and J lost 2, with 7 bases in between. The CDR3 spans 13 residues. The germline V gene encodes CDR1 MGHRA and CDR2 YSYEKL.

V usage is TRBV6-2 or TRBV6-3 and J usage is TRBJ2-2, with D tentatively TRBD1 (6 bases). Looked up from germline, CDR1 is MNHEY and CDR2 is SVGEGT. The CDR3 is made up of 14 amino acids. Trimming left V 5 bases short and J 0 bases short, with 7 bases between. CDR3 residues: CASSGTSNTGELFF. CDR3 DNA sequence: TGTGCCAGCAGTGGGACATCGAACACCGGGGAGCTGTTTTTT.

This clone appeared a few times. The CDR3 loop is CATKDSLSNQPQHF. The CDR3 region has the DNA TGTGCCACCAAGGACAGCCTTAGCAATCAGCCCCAGCATTTT. V gene TRBV6-5 combines with J gene TRBJ1-5; the D gene is possibly TRBD1 (6 bases). The CDR3 consists of 14 residues. V was clipped by 10 bases and J by 0 bases, with 13 bases between them. Looked up from germline, CDR1 is MNHEY and CDR2 is SVGAGI.

This clone was counted a few times. CDR3 DNA sequence: TGTGCCAGCTCACCGGCCTTTGGGAATCAGCCCCAGCATTTT. It yields the protein CASSPAFGNQPQHF. The rearrangement joins TRBV18 to TRBJ1-5; D is undetermined. CDR1 is KGHSH, CDR2 LQKENI, per germline. This CDR3 comprises 14 residues. Trimming removed 3 bases at V and 4 bases at J, with 10 bases between.

The chain has TRBV27 and TRBJ1-2; no clear D gene. Between the trimmed V and J ends, which lost 5 bases and 4 bases, there was a span of 14 bases. This CDR3 spans 14 amino acids. Germline CDR1 is MNHEY and CDR2 is SMNVEV (reference sequence). This CDR3 is CASSASHGSYGYTF. The CDR3 DNA is TGTGCCAGCAGTGCGAGCCATGGCAGCTATGGCTACACCTTC.

The V and J genes are TRBV12-3 or TRBV12-4 and TRBJ2-1; D is unclear. This CDR3 comprises 13 residues. V lost 4 bases to trimming and J lost 5 bases, with 9 bases between them. CDR3 loop: CASSSELHNEQFF. CDR3 sequence (DNA): TGTGCCAGCAGTTCCGAGCTGCACAATGAGCAGTTCTTC.

The chain combines TRBV13 with TRBJ1-1; D call uncertain. The CDR3 is 15 amino acids. Trimming removed 5 bases at V and 8 bases at J, with 21 bases between. CDR1 is PRHDT and CDR2 is FYEKMQ in the germline V gene (reference sequence). The CDR3 reads CASSPQPFGVGEAFF. For the CDR3, the DNA is TGTGCCAGCAGCCCCCAGCCTTTCGGGGTAGGAGAAGCTTTCTTT.

The chain links TRBV28 to TRBJ1-6; 8 bases agree with TRBD1. Trimming cost V 6 bases and J 4 bases; bases outside gene matches: 8. Germline assignment: CDR1 MDHEN and CDR2 SYDVKM. The CDR3 is made up of 16 amino acids. The CDR3 reads CASSSGQAGYNSPLHF. The DNA of the CDR3 is TGTGCCAGCAGCTCGGGACAGGCGGGATATAATTCACCCCTCCACTTT.

The chain uses TRBV2 and TRBJ1-1; perhaps TRBD1 as D (6 bases). Germline V CDR1 and CDR2: SNHLY, FYNNEI. Trimming stripped 3 bases from V and 6 bases from J, with 14 bases between. The CDR3 covers 14 residues. CDR3 coding DNA: TGTGCCAGCAGTGAGGCGACAGGATTACCTGAAGCTTTCTTT. Encoded protein: CASSEATGLPEAFF.

This rearrangement joins TRBV2 to TRBJ2-7; no clear D gene. Trimming stripped 6 bases from V and 7 bases from J, with 10 bases between. The CDR3 covers 11 residues. Looked up from germline, CDR1 is SNHLY and CDR2 is FYNNEI. DNA for the CDR3: TGTGCCAGCAGCCCCTACTTTGAGCAGTACTTC. Residues: CASSPYFEQYF. Filled out from reference TRBV2 and TRBJ2-7, the complete variable domain reads EPEVTQTPSHQVTQMGQEVILRCVPISNHLYFYWYRQILGQKVEFLVSFYNNEISEKSEIFDDQFSVERPDGSNFTLKIRSTKLEDSAMYFCASSPYFEQYFGPGTRLTVT.

The chain is built from TRBV4-2 and TRBJ1-1, with a tentative D call TRBD1 (5 bases). This CDR3 has 14 residues. Deletions cut 0 bases from V and 4 bases from J, with 9 bases between. CDR1 and CDR2 from the germline V gene are LGHNA and YNFKEQ. CDR3 sequence: CASSQEGLLTEAFF. The CDR3 bases are TGTGCCAGCAGCCAAGAGGGACTACTCACTGAAGCTTTCTTT.

The chain combines TRBV5-1 with TRBJ2-1, with D perhaps TRBD1 (5 bases). Germline V gives CDR1 SGHRS, CDR2 YFSETQ. The CDR3 spans 15 residues. V gave up 2 bases and J gave up 6 bases, with 15 bases separating them. The CDR3 is CASSLGVRQGNEQFF. In nucleotides, the CDR3 is TGCGCCAGCAGCTTAGGGGTTCGCCAAGGCAATGAGCAGTTCTTC.

This clone was seen only a few times. This chain uses TRBV29-1 with TRBJ1-3; D not certain. Germline CDR1 SQVTM, CDR2 ANQGSEA. Trimming pared 4 bases from V and 0 bases from J, leaving 7 bases between. This CDR3 contains 13 residues. The CDR3 nucleotides are TGCAGCGTTGGTCAGAGCTCTGGAAACACCATATATTTT. Encoded protein: CSVGQSSGNTIYF.

The chain carries TRBV18 and TRBJ2-5; D is ambiguous. The CDR3 length is 13 residues. Deletions cut 6 bases from V and 5 bases from J, with 13 bases between. Germline V lookup: CDR1 KGHSH, CDR2 LQKENI. CDR3 sequence reads: CASSREDVETQYF. The CDR3 nucleotides are TGTGCCAGCTCGCGAGAAGACGTGGAGACCCAGTACTTC.

The chain links TRBV30 to TRBJ1-2; D is uncertain. Trimming cost V 3 bases and J 8 bases, with 7 bases left between them. There are 10 residues in the CDR3. CDR1 is GTSNPN, CDR2 SVGIG, per germline (reference sequence). This chain's CDR3 is CAWSQGGYTF. The CDR3 DNA sequence: TGTGCCTGGAGCCAAGGGGGCTACACCTTC.